The TCR beta chain described here comes from a study of a mutant IDH1 vaccine in newly diagnosed glioma. Repertoires were generated with immunoSEQ multiplex PCR, while TCRdb's copy carries only in-frame clones and drops some. The data show about 42,000 clones, 75% to 90% seen once. This clone has just a few counts. What it binds is unknown. As to time point: week 5, during vaccination. Topical imiquimod was applied with each vaccine dose, which held 300 ug of mutant IDH1 20-mer peptide. J was trimmed by 5 bases and V by 3 bases; bases with no gene match: 5. The CDR3 has 15 amino acids. Looked up from germline, CDR1 is SGHTA and CDR2 is FQGNSA.

The source material was PBMCs, sampled from a glioma patient whose treatment included an IDH1 peptide vaccine. This clonotype was obtained from a man aged 40-49 years with glioma. The genes are TRBV7-2 and TRBJ2-1; 9 nucleotides line up with TRBD1. CDR3 amino acids: CASSFLRTGDNEQFF. Written as DNA, the CDR3 is TGTGCCAGCAGCTTTCTTCGGACAGGGGACAATGAGCAGTTCTTC. Together with reference TRBV7-2 and TRBJ2-1, the CDR3 gives the full variable domain: GAGVSQSPSNKVTEKGKDVELRCDPISGHTALYWYRQSLGQGLEFLIYFQGNSAPDKSGLPSDRFSAERTGGSVSTLTIQRTQQEDSAVYLCASSFLRTGDNEQFFGPGTRLTVL.